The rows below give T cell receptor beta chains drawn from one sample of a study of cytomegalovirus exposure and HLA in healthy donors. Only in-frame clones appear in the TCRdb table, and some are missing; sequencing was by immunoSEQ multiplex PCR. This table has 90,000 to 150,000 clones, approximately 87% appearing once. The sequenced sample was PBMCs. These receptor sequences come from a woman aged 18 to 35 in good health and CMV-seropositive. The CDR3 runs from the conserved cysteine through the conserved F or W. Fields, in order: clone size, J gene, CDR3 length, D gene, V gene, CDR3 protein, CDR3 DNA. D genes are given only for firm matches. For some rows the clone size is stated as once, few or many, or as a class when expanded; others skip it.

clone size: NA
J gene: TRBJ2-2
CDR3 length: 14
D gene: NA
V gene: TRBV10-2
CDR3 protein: CASRPGGNTGELFF
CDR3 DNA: TGCGCCAGCCGACCAGGTGGAAACACCGGGGAGCTGTTTTTT

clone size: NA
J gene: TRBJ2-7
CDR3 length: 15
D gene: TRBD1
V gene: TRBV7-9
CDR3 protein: CASSLRTGGNYEQYF
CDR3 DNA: TGTGCCAGCAGCTTAAGGACAGGGGGCAACTACGAGCAGTACTTC

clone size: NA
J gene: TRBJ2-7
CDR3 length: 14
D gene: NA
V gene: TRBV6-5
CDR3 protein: CASSPSHDSPRQYF
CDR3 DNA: TGTGCCAGCAGCCCCTCCCATGACTCCCCGAGGCAGTACTTC

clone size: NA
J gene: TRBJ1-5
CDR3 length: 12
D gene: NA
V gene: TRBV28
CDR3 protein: CASQSSNQPQHF
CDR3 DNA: TGTGCCAGCCAAAGCAGCAATCAGCCCCAGCATTTT

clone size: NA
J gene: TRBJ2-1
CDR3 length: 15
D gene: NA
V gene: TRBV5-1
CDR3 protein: CASSFAQGLYNEQFF
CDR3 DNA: TGCGCCAGCAGCTTTGCACAGGGCCTCTACAATGAGCAGTTCTTC

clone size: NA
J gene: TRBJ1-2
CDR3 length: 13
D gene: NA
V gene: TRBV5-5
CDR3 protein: CASRRAPNYGYTF
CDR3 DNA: TGTGCCAGCAGGCGGGCCCCTAACTATGGCTACACCTTC

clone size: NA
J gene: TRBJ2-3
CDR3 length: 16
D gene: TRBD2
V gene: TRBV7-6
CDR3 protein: CASSPGASGTTDTQYF
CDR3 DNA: TGTGCCAGCAGCCCAGGAGCTAGCGGGACCACAGATACGCAGTATTTT

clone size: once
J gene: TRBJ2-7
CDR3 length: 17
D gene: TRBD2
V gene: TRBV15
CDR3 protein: CATSRGRGPRGDYEQYF
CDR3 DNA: TGTGCCACCAGCAGAGGACGGGGCCCTCGGGGGGACTACGAGCAGTACTTC

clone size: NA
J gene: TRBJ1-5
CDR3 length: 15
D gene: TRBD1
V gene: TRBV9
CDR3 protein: CASSVEGAINQPQHF
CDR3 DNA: TGTGCCAGCAGCGTAGAGGGGGCGATCAATCAGCCCCAGCATTTT

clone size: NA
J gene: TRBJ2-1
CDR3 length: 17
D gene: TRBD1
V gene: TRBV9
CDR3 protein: CASSDSTGGYAYNEQFF
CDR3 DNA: TGTGCCAGCAGCGACTCGACAGGGGGCTATGCCTACAATGAGCAGTTCTTC

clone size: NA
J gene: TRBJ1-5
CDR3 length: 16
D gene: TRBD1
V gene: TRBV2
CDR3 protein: CASSEVTGFIDQPQHF
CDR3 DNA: TGTGCCAGCAGTGAAGTGACAGGGTTTATCGATCAGCCCCAGCATTTT

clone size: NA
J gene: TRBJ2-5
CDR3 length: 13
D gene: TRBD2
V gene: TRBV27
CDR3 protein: CASSPGGGRTQYF
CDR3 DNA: TGTGCCAGCAGCCCGGGAGGCGGACGGACCCAGTACTTC

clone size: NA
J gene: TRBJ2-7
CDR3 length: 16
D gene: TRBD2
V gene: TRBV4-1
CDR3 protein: CASSSYSSGRIYEQYF
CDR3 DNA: TGCGCCAGCAGCTCCTACTCTAGCGGGAGGATCTACGAGCAGTACTTC

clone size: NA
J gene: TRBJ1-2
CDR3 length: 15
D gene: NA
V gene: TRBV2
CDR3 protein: CASTGGSRPNYGYTF
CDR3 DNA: TGTGCCAGCACTGGAGGGAGCCGTCCTAACTATGGCTACACCTTC

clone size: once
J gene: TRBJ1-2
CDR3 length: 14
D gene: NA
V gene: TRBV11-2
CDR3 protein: CASSDPGEGYGYTF
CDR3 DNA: TGTGCCAGCAGCGATCCCGGGGAGGGCTATGGCTACACCTTC

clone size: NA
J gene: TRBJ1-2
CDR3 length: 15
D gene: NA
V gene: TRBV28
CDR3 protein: CASSSHPQGLNGYTF
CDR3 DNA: TGTGCCAGCAGTTCGCACCCCCAGGGGCTTAATGGCTACACCTTC

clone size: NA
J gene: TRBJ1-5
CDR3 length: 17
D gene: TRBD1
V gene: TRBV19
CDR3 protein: CASSTGGTGSSNQPQHF
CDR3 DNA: TGTGCCAGTAGTACAGGAGGGACAGGGAGTAGCAATCAGCCCCAGCATTTT

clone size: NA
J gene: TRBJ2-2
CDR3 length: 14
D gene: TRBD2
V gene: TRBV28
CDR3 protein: CASSWGGNTGELFF
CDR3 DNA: TGTGCCAGCAGTTGGGGGGGGAACACCGGGGAGCTGTTTTTT

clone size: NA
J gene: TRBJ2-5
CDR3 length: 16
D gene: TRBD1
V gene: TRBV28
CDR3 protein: CASSLGTGVPSETQYF
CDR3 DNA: TGTGCCAGCAGTTTAGGGACAGGAGTGCCCTCAGAGACCCAGTACTTC

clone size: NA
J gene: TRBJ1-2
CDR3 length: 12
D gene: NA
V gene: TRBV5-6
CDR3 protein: CASSLQGYGYTF
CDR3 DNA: TGTGCCAGCAGCTTGCAGGGGTATGGCTACACCTTC

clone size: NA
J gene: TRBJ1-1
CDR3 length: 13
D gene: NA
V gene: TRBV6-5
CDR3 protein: CASSSGGFTEAFF
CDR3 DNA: TGTGCCAGCAGTTCGGGGGGGTTCACTGAAGCTTTCTTT

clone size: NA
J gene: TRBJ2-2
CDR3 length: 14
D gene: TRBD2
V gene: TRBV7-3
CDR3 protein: CASSLFSGSGELFF
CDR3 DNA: TGTGCCAGCAGCTTATTTAGCGGGTCCGGGGAGCTGTTTTTT

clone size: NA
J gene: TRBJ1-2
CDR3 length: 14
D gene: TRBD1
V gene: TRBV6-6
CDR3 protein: CASGQGGTLYGYTF
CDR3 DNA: TGTGCCAGCGGGCAGGGGGGTACCCTCTATGGCTACACCTTC

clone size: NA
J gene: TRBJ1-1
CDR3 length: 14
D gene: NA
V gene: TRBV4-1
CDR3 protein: CASRHSGGFTEAFF
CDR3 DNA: TGCGCCAGCAGGCATTCCGGGGGATTCACTGAAGCTTTCTTT

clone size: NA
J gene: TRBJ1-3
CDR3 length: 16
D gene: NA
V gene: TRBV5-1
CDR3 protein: CASSLSPGTSGNTIYF
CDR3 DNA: TGCGCCAGCAGCCTCTCCCCGGGAACCTCTGGAAACACCATATATTTT

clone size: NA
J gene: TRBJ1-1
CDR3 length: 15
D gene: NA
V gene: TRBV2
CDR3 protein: CASSSSMGAVAEAFF
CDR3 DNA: TGTGCCAGCAGTTCGTCCATGGGGGCAGTCGCTGAAGCTTTCTTT

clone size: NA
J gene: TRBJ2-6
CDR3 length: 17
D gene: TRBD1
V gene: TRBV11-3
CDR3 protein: CASSLGTGNSGANVLTF
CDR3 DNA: TGTGCCAGCAGCTTAGGGACAGGAAATTCTGGGGCCAACGTCCTGACTTTC

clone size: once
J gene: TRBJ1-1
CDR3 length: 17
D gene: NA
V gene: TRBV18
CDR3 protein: CASSPPLAPGGHTEAFF
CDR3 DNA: TGTGCCAGCTCACCACCGTTAGCGCCAGGTGGACACACTGAAGCTTTCTTT

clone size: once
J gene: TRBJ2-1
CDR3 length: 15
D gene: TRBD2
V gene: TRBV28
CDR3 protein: CASSPGGLAFNEQFF
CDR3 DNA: TGTGCCAGCAGCCCCGGGGGACTAGCGTTCAATGAGCAGTTCTTC

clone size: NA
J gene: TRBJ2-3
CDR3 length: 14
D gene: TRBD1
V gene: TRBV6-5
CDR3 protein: CATYSGGGFNTQYF
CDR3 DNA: TGTGCCACCTATTCAGGGGGCGGCTTCAATACGCAGTATTTT

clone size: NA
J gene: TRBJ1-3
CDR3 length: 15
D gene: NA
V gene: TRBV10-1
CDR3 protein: CASSDLQGNRNTIYF
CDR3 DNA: TGCGCCAGCAGCGATCTCCAGGGGAATCGAAACACCATATATTTT

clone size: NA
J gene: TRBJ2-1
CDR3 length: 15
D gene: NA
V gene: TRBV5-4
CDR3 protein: CASSPGGVSYNEQFF
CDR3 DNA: TGTGCCAGCAGCCCTGGCGGGGTCTCCTACAATGAGCAGTTCTTC

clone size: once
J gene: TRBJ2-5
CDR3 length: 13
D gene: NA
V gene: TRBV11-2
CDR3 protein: CASSYPGAETQYF
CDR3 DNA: TGTGCCAGCAGCTACCCAGGCGCAGAGACCCAGTACTTC

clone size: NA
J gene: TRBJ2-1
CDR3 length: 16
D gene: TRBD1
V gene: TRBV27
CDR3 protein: CASSSLTGFSYNEQFF
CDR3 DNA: TGTGCCAGCAGTTCCCTGACAGGGTTTTCCTACAATGAGCAGTTCTTC

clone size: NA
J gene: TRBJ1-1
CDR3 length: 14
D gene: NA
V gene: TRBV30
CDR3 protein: CAWSVSGESTEAFF
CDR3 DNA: TGTGCCTGGAGTGTTTCGGGGGAGAGCACTGAAGCTTTCTTT

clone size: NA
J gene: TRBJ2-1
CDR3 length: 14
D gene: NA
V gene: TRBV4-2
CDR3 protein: CASSPVGGSGEQFF
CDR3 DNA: TGTGCCAGCAGCCCCGTGGGGGGAAGTGGTGAGCAGTTCTTC

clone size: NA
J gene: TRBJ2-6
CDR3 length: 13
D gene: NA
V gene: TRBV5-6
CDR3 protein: CASRTGQANVLTF
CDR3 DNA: TGTGCCAGCAGGACGGGACAGGCCAACGTCCTGACTTTC

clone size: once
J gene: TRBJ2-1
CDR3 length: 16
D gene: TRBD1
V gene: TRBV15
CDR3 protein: CATSKKGQERFNEQFF
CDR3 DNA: TGTGCCACCAGCAAAAAGGGACAGGAAAGATTCAATGAGCAGTTCTTC

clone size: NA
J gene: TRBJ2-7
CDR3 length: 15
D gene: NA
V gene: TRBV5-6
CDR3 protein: CASSIGTLKDYEQYF
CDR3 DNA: TGTGCCAGCAGCATCGGGACTCTGAAGGACTACGAGCAGTACTTC

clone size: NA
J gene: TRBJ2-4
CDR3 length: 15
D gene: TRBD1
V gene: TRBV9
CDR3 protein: CASSADGTVKNIQYF
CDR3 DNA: TGTGCCAGCAGCGCGGACGGGACAGTGAAAAACATTCAGTACTTC

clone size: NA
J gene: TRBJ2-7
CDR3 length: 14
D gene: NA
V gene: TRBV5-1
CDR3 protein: CASSLTGYSYEQYF
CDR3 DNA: TGCGCCAGCAGCTTGACAGGTTACTCCTACGAGCAGTACTTC

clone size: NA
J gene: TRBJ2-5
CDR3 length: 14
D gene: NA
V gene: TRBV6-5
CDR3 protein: CASSRSTAQETQYF
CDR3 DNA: TGTGCCAGCAGTCGAAGTACAGCTCAAGAGACCCAGTACTTC

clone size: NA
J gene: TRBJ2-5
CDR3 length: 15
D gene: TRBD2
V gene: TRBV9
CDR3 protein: CASSRGGVLQETQYF
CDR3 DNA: TGTGCCAGCTCCCGGGGGGGAGTACTCCAAGAGACCCAGTACTTC

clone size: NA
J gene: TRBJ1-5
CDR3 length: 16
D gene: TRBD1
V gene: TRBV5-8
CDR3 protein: CASSLEGRGSEQPQHF
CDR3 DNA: TGTGCCAGCAGCTTGGAGGGCAGGGGGTCGGAACAGCCCCAGCATTTT

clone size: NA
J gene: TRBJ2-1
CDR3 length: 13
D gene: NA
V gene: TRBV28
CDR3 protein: CASSSDSNNEQFF
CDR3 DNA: TGTGCCAGCAGTTCGGACAGTAACAATGAGCAGTTCTTC

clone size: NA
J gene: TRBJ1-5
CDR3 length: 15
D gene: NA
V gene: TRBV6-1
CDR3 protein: CASSAEGWSNQPQHF
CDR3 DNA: TGTGCCAGCAGTGCCGAGGGATGGAGCAATCAGCCCCAGCATTTT

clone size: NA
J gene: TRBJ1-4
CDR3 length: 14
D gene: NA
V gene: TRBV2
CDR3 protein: CASRQGIANEKLFF
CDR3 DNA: TGTGCCAGCAGGCAGGGGATAGCTAATGAAAAACTGTTTTTT

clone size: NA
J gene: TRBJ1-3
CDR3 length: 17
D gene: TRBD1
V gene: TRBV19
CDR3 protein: CASRPRQGSSSGNTIYF
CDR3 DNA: TGTGCCAGTAGGCCTAGACAGGGGTCGAGCTCTGGAAACACCATATATTTT

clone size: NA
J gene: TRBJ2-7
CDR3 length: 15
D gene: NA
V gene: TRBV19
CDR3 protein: CASSIGGGSSYEQYF
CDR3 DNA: TGTGCCAGTAGTATTGGTGGGGGGAGCTCCTACGAGCAGTACTTC

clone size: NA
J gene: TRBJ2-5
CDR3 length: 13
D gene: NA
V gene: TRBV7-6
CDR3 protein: CASSFSQEETQYF
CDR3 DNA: TGTGCCAGCAGCTTCTCACAGGAAGAGACCCAGTACTTC

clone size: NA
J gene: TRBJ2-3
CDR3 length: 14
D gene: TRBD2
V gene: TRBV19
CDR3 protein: CASRTSGGAGTQYF
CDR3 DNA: TGTGCCAGTAGAACTAGCGGGGGGGCCGGTACGCAGTATTTT

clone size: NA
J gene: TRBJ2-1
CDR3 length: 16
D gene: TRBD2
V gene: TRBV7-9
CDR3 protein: CASSPPPGGGKDEQFF
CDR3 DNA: TGTGCCAGCAGCCCCCCCCCGGGCGGGGGGAAGGATGAGCAGTTCTTC

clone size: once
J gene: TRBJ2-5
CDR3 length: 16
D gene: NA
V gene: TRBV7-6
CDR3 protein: CASSLAGVGIPETQYF
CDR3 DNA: TGTGCCAGCAGCTTAGCAGGGGTGGGGATTCCGGAGACCCAGTACTTC

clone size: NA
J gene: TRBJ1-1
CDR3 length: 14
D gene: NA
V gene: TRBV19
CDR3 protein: CASSQETSNTEAFF
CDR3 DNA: TGTGCCAGTAGTCAGGAAACCTCGAACACTGAAGCTTTCTTT

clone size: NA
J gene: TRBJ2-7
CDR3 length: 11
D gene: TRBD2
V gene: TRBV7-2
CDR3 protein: CASSSPGGQYF
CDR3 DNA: TGTGCCAGCAGTTCCCCGGGGGGGCAGTACTTC